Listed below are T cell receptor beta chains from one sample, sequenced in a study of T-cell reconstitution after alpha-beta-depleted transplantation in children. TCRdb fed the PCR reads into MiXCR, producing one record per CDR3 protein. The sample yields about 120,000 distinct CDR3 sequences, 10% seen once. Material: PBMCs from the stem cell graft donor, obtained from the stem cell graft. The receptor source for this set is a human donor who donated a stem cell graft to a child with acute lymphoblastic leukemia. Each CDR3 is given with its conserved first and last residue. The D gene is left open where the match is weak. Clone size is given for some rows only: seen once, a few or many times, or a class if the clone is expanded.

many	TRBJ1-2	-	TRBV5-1	CASSLVQGANYGYTF	TGCGCCAGCAGCTTGGTCCAGGGCGCAAACTATGGCTACACCTTC
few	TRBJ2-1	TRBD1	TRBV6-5	CASSFTGAAGNEQFF	TGTGCCAGCAGTTTTACAGGGGCCGCCGGCAATGAGCAGTTCTTC
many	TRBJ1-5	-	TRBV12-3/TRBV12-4	CASNGATNQPQHF	TGTGCCAGCAATGGGGCGACTAATCAGCCCCAGCATTTT
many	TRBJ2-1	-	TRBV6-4	CASSGHGGDYNEQFF	TGTGCCAGCAGTGGGCACGGAGGGGATTACAATGAGCAGTTCTTC
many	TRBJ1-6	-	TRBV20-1	CSAITKAGSNSPLHF	TGCAGTGCTATTACTAAGGCAGGGAGTAATTCACCCCTCCACTTT
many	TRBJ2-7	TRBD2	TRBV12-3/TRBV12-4	CASSSGTSGVYEQYF	TGTGCCAGCAGTTCAGGGACTAGCGGGGTTTACGAGCAGTACTTC
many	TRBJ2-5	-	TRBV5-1	CASSYRGGPQETQYF	TGCGCCAGCAGCTACCGTGGCGGGCCTCAAGAGACCCAGTACTTC
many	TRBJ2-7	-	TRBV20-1	CSARDPDGSVEQYF	TGCAGTGCTAGAGATCCCGACGGATCGGTCGAGCAGTACTTC
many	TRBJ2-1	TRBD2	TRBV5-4	CASSYPTSENNEQFF	TGTGCCAGCAGCTACCCGACTAGCGAAAACAATGAGCAGTTCTTC
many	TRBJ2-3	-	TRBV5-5	CASSSWRGQYRTDTQYF	TGTGCCAGCAGCTCCTGGCGGGGGCAGTATCGCACAGATACGCAGTATTTT
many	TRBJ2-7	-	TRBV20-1	CSARDFNRDYEQYF	TGCAGTGCTAGAGACTTTAACAGGGATTACGAGCAGTACTTC
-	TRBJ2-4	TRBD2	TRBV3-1	CATCQDPTSGGLAKNIQYF	TGTGCCACCTGCCAAGATCCCACTAGCGGGGGCCTAGCCAAAAACATTCAGTACTTC
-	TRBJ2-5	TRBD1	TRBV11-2	CASSFRFGTGGQETQYF	TGTGCCAGCAGCTTTAGGTTCGGGACAGGGGGCCAAGAGACCCAGTACTTC
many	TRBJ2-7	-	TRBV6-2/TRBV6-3	CATQTGYEQYF	TGTGCCACCCAGACAGGCTACGAGCAGTACTTC
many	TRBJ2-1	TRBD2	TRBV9	CASSVTPGTSGGNEQFF	TGTGCCAGCAGCGTAACCCCCGGGACTAGCGGGGGCAATGAGCAGTTCTTC
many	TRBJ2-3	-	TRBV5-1	CASSPPGIADTQYF	TGCGCCAGCAGCCCCCCAGGGATCGCAGATACGCAGTATTTT
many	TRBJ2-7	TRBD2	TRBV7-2	CASRERAGAYEQYF	TGTGCCAGCAGAGAACGAGCGGGGGCCTACGAGCAGTACTTC
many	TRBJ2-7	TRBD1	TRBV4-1	CASSQDSARGYEQYF	TGCGCCAGCAGCCAAGATTCGGCCAGGGGGTACGAGCAGTACTTC
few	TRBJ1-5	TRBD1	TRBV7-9	CASSLGPGTANQPQHF	TGTGCCAGCAGCTTAGGGCCCGGGACAGCTAATCAGCCCCAGCATTTT
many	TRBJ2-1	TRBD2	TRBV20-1	CSARVIASGSNEQFF	TGCAGTGCTAGAGTAATCGCTAGCGGATCTAATGAGCAGTTCTTC
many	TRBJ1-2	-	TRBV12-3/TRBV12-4	CASSLRGRIGVYGYTF	TGTGCCAGCAGTTTACGAGGAAGGATTGGGGTCTATGGCTACACCTTC
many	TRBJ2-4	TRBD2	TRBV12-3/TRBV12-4	CASSTGTSNIQYF	TGTGCCAGCAGCACGGGGACTAGTAACATTCAGTACTTC
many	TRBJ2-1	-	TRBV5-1	CASSLANNEQFF	TGCGCCAGCAGCTTGGCCAACAATGAGCAGTTCTTC
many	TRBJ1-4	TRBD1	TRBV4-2	CASSPGQGNEKLFF	TGTGCCAGCAGCCCAGGACAGGGGAATGAAAAACTGTTTTTT
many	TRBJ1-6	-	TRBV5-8	CASTLNSPLHF	TGTGCCAGCACCTTAAATTCACCCCTCCACTTT
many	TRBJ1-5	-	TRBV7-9	CSSSSNPDGNQPQHF	TGTTCCAGCAGCTCGAACCCCGATGGCAATCAGCCCCAGCATTTT
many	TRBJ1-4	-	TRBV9	CASSVGLGTNEKLFF	TGTGCCAGCAGCGTAGGCCTGGGAACTAATGAAAAACTGTTTTTT
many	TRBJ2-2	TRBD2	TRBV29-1	CSAGLAANTGELFF	TGCAGCGCTGGACTAGCGGCGAACACCGGGGAGCTGTTTTTT
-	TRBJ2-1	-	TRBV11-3	CASSFRRSSYNEQFF	TGTGCCAGCAGCTTTCGACGGAGCTCCTACAATGAGCAGTTCTTC
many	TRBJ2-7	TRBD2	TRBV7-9	CASSLALSGGHYEQYF	TGTGCCAGCAGCTTAGCCCTCAGCGGGGGCCACTACGAGCAGTACTTC
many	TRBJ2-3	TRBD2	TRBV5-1	CASSLEASGGRTDTQYF	TGCGCCAGCAGCTTGGAAGCTAGCGGGGGAAGAACAGATACGCAGTATTTT
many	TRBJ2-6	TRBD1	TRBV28	CASSFLTGGTSGANVLTF	TGTGCCAGCAGTTTCCTGACAGGGGGAACCTCTGGGGCCAACGTCCTGACTTTC
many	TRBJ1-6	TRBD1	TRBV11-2	CASSLVGTASPLHF	TGTGCCAGCAGCTTAGTTGGGACAGCTTCACCCCTCCACTTT
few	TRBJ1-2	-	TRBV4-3	CASSQGAGQPYGYTF	TGCGCCAGCAGCCAAGGGGCAGGGCAACCCTATGGCTACACCTTC
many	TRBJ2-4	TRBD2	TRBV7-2	CASSLGLTGGPTGVSKNIQYF	TGTGCCAGCAGCTTAGGGCTAACGGGAGGGCCAACGGGCGTATCCAAAAACATTCAGTACTTC
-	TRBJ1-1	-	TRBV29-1	CSVEVGNTEAFF	TGCAGCGTTGAAGTGGGAAACACTGAAGCTTTCTTT
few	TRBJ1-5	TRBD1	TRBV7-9	CASSSGDRVGNQPQHF	TGTGCCAGCAGCTCCGGGGACAGGGTAGGAAATCAGCCCCAGCATTTT
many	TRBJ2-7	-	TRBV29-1	CSVWGSSYEQYF	TGCAGCGTTTGGGGGAGCTCCTACGAGCAGTACTTC
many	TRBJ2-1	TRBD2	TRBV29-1	CSVSAGEREQFF	TGCAGCGTCTCGGCGGGAGAGCGTGAGCAGTTCTTC
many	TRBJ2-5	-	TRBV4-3	CASSQVRSRETQYF	TGCGCCAGCAGCCAAGTGAGAAGTAGAGAGACCCAGTACTTC
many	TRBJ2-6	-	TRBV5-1	CASSPAGTAASGANVLTF	TGCGCCAGCAGCCCCGCGGGGACAGCAGCCTCTGGGGCCAACGTCCTGACTTTC
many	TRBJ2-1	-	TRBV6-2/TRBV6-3	CASSRLNEQFF	TGTGCCAGCAGCCGCTTAAATGAGCAGTTCTTC
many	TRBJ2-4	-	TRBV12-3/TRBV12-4	CASSLGGEAKNIQYF	TGTGCCAGCAGTTTAGGGGGGGAAGCCAAAAACATTCAGTACTTC
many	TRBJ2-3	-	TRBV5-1	CASSLAPSDTQYF	TGCGCCAGCAGCTTGGCCCCGTCAGATACGCAGTATTTT
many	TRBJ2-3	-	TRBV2	CASSEATDTQYF	TGTGCCAGCAGTGAAGCGACAGATACGCAGTATTTT
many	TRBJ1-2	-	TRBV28	CASTLGGANYGYTF	TGTGCCAGCACCCTGGGGGGGGCTAACTATGGCTACACCTTC
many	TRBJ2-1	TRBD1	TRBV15	CATSRGQDSTRQFF	TGTGCCACCAGCAGGGGACAGGACTCAACCAGGCAGTTCTTC
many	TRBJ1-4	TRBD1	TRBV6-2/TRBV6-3	CASAGQFNEKLFF	TGTGCCAGCGCGGGACAGTTCAATGAAAAACTGTTTTTT
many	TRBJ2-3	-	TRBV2	CASSDRPGAQYF	TGTGCCAGCAGTGATCGGCCAGGGGCGCAGTATTTT
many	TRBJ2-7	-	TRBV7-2	CASTRGLSYEQYF	TGTGCCAGCACCCGGGGCCTCTCCTACGAGCAGTACTTC
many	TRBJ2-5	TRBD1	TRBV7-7	CASSLGTGRETQYF	TGTGCTAGCAGCTTAGGGACAGGGCGAGAGACCCAGTACTTC
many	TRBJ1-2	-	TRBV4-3	CASSRGLGYGYTF	TGCGCCAGCAGTCGGGGGCTGGGGTATGGCTACACCTTC
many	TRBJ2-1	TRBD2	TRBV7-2	CASSLKRGSGGDNEQFF	TGTGCCAGCAGCTTAAAGAGGGGGAGCGGGGGAGACAATGAGCAGTTCTTC
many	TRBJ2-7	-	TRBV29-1	CSVMAPPLGQYF	TGCAGCGTTATGGCACCGCCCTTGGGGCAGTACTTC
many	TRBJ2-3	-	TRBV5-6	CASSYRTLTATDTQYF	TGTGCCAGCAGCTACCGGACACTTACTGCCACAGATACGCAGTATTTT
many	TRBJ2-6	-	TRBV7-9	CASSLGEVAFVLTF	TGTGCCAGCAGCTTAGGAGAAGTGGCGTTTGTCCTGACTTTC